These 16 T cell receptor beta chains were all obtained from the same sample, sequenced in a study of spatial heterogeneity in lung cancer. Study findings and constraints: Within tumors, counts of expanded alpha and beta TCRs tracked tumor mutation counts.

These TCRs are of unknown antigen specificity. MiXCR, run by TCRdb on the 5' RACE reads, gives a single entry per CDR3 protein. In the table there are about 20,000 distinct CDR3 sequences, about a sixth of which are singletons. The sample's time point: sample taken at primary tumor resection. The input for sequencing was lung tumor tissue, taken at surgery. These receptors originate from a female donor with early-stage non-small cell lung cancer.

The genes are TRBV20-1 and TRBJ2-7; TRBD1 agrees at 9 bases. The CDR3 spans 15 residues. Trimming took 5 bases from V and 2 from J; bases not matched to a gene: 10. Germline CDR1 reads DFQATT; CDR2 reads SNEGSKA (reference sequence). CDR3 amino acids: CSASSVGQGTYEQYF. The CDR3 region has the DNA TGCAGTGCTTCATCCGTGGGACAGGGAACCTACGAGCAGTACTTC.

This clonotype was found many times. The CDR3 loop reads CASTETQYF. The CDR3 DNA follows: TGTGCCAGCACAGAGACCCAGTACTTC. V gene TRBV25-1 combines with J gene TRBJ2-5; D gene uncertain. V lost 7 bases, J lost 4 bases, and 1 base lay in between. CDR3 size: 9 residues. The germline CDR1 and CDR2 sequences are MGHDK and SYGVNS.

This clonotype showed up many times. This chain connects TRBV20-1 to TRBJ2-1; TRBD2 matches at 11 bases. Germline trimming cut 3 bases from V and 4 bases from J; bases unmatched to any gene: 11. The CDR3 loop spans 17 amino acids. Germline V CDR1 and CDR2: DFQATT, SNEGSKA (reference sequence). The CDR3 sequence: CSASSLAGGQMYNEQFF. The CDR3 nucleotides are TGCAGTGCTAGTAGTCTAGCGGGGGGACAAATGTACAATGAGCAGTTCTTC.

This clonotype was seen more than once but under ten times. This CDR3 is CASTLAGGVDTQYF. The CDR3 nucleotides read TGTGCCAGCACCCTAGCGGGAGGAGTAGATACGCAGTATTTT. The genes are TRBV12-3 or TRBV12-4 and TRBJ2-3, with 11 nucleotides matching TRBD2. V was clipped by 7 bases and J by 5 bases; unmatched bases: 5. The CDR3 is 14 amino acids.

This clonotype was found many times. The chain links TRBV10-2 to TRBJ2-1; unclear D gene. V lost 4 bases, J lost 7 bases, and 5 bases lay in between. CDR1 WSHSY and CDR2 SAAADI come from the germline V gene. This CDR3 region has 11 residues. CDR3 bases: TGCGCCAGCAGTGTCGTGAATGAGCAGTTCTTC. This gives the protein CASSVVNEQFF.

The rearrangement joins TRBV28 to TRBJ2-5; 7 nucleotides match TRBD1. There are 16 residues in the CDR3. Looked up from germline, CDR1 is MDHEN and CDR2 is SYDVKM. The V segment lost 6 bases and the J segment 5 bases; nucleotides outside the gene matches: 15. The CDR3 region has the DNA TGTGCCAGCAGGGGTCGGGACAGCCGGGGTACGGAGACCCAGTACTTC. Translation: CASRGRDSRGTETQYF.

This clonotype was counted a few times. J is TRBJ2-1 and V is TRBV12-3 or TRBV12-4; D is tentatively TRBD1 or TRBD2 (7 bases each). Trimming took off 5 bases at V and 7 bases at J, with 15 bases between the two ends. The CDR3 spans 14 residues. CDR3 loop: CASSIGTAGNEQFF. CDR3 bases: TGTGCCAGCAGTATTGGGACAGCGGGAAATGAGCAGTTCTTC.

The chain joins TRBV20-1 to TRBJ2-7; no firm D call. V was trimmed by 7 bases and J by 6 bases, leaving 13 bases between them. Germline CDR1 and CDR2: DFQATT and SNEGSKA (reference sequence). The CDR3 spans 11 residues. CDR3 sequence reads: CSVTKGFEQYF. CDR3 DNA: TGCAGTGTAACCAAGGGTTTCGAGCAGTACTTC.

This clonotype came up a few times. The rearrangement uses TRBV20-1 and TRBJ2-3; D tentatively reads TRBD1 or TRBD2 (5 bases each). The CDR3 extends over 16 amino acids. CDR1 is DFQATT, CDR2 SNEGSKA, per germline (reference sequence). The V and J ends lost 5 bases and 0 bases respectively, with 18 bases between them. In DNA form, the CDR3 reads TGCAGTGCTTCCGGGACGATCCCCTTTAGCACAGATACGCAGTATTTT. Amino acids: CSASGTIPFSTDTQYF.

The chain employs TRBV7-2 and TRBJ2-7; no clear D gene. Trimming took off 5 bases at V and 5 bases at J, with 16 bases between the two ends. Germline values: CDR1 SGHTA, CDR2 FQGNSA. The CDR3 is 14 amino acids. The CDR3: CASSIKRLNHEQYF. For the CDR3, the DNA is TGTGCCAGCAGCATAAAGCGCCTAAACCACGAGCAGTACTTC.

V is TRBV4-1 and J is TRBJ2-5; D might be TRBD1 or TRBD2, each matching 6 bases. The CDR3 consists of 12 residues. The V gene's germline CDR1 is MGHRA and CDR2 YSYEKL. V was pared by 4 bases and J by 4 bases, with 7 bases between. CDR3 nucleotide sequence: TGCGCCAGCAGCCGGGGGGCAGAGACCCAGTACTTC. Protein product: CASSRGAETQYF.

The rearrangement links TRBV6-5 to TRBJ2-7; 12 positions match TRBD2. This CDR3 spans 15 amino acids. Germline-derived CDR1 and CDR2 are MNHEY and SVGAGI. Unmatched junction bases numbered 9, after V lost 5 bases and J lost 7 bases. CDR3: CASSPFLAGGREQYF. Written as DNA, the CDR3 is TGTGCCAGCAGTCCATTTCTAGCGGGAGGGAGAGAGCAGTACTTC.

In this sample, this clonotype turned up many times. The chain couples TRBV6-6 to TRBJ2-5; TRBD1 aligns across 8 bases. Germline V gives CDR1 MNHNY, CDR2 SVGAGI (reference sequence). Trimming at V came to 5 bases and at J to 4 bases, leaving 9 bases not matched to a gene. This CDR3 has 15 residues. The CDR3 region is CASSTRTGSRETQYF. CDR3 coding DNA: TGTGCCAGCAGTACCCGGACAGGGAGTAGAGAGACCCAGTACTTC.

This clonotype was seen many times. The chain couples TRBV20-1 to TRBJ1-1; D remains unclear. V was trimmed by 0 bases and J by 7 bases, leaving 6 bases between them. The CDR3 consists of 11 residues. Germline V lookup: CDR1 DFQATT, CDR2 SNEGSKA (reference sequence). DNA of the CDR3: TGCAGTGCTAGAGAAGTAGGTGAAGCTTTCTTT. This sequence encodes CSAREVGEAFF.

The chain recombines TRBV24-1 with TRBJ2-4, with TRBD1 identical over 7 bases. Looked up from germline, CDR1 is KGHDR and CDR2 is SFDVKD. CDR3 length: 17 amino acids. V was clipped by 2 bases and J by 0 bases; unmatched bases: 6. The DNA for the CDR3 is TGTGCCACCAGTGATTCCAGACAGGGCCTAGCCAAAAACATTCAGTACTTC. As protein: CATSDSRQGLAKNIQYF.

The DNA of the CDR3 is TGTGCCAGCAGCCATTTACCGTACGAGCAGTACTTC. It specifies CASSHLPYEQYF. V is TRBV7-9 and J is TRBJ2-7; D unclear. This CDR3 contains 12 residues. V lost 5 bases and J lost 4, with 9 bases in between. Germline V gives CDR1 SEHNR, CDR2 FQNEAQ (reference sequence). Full variable domain (outside the CDR3, taken from reference TRBV7-9 and TRBJ2-7): DTGVSQNPRHKITKRGQNVTFRCDPISEHNRLYWYRQTLGQGPEFLTYFQNEAQLEKSRLLSDRFSAERPKGSFSTLEIQRTEQGDSAMYLCASSHLPYEQYFGPGTRLTVT.